The 10 T cell receptor beta chains given below trace back to one sample, sequenced in a study of blood T cell repertoires in COVID-19. The repertoire was sequenced with immunoSEQ multiplex PCR; TCRdb's copy has only in-frame clones and lacks some. Here the sample spans 200,000 to 250,000 clones, about four fifths being singletons. Sequencing was carried out using PBMCs or T cells enriched from blood (not recorded which). The receptors were sampled from a woman in her forties or fifties who had been exposed to COVID-19.

This clone has only one observation. This rearrangement joins TRBV19 to TRBJ1-3, with a tentative D call TRBD1 (5 bases). Germline CDR1 and CDR2: LNHDA and SQIVND (reference sequence). This CDR3 has 18 residues. The V end was cut by 2 bases, the J end by 0 bases, with 17 bases between. In nucleotides, the CDR3 is TGTGCCAGTAGTATAAGGGCGGGACCGAGAAGCTCTGGAAACACCATATATTTT. This sequence encodes CASSIRAGPRSSGNTIYF.

The CDR3 bases are TGTGCCAGCAGCGTAGCTGGCGGGAGAGGGCCTAACACTGAAGCTTTCTTT. Translating it yields CASSVAGGRGPNTEAFF. This sequence joins TRBV9 and TRBJ1-1; D remains unclear. Trimming cost V 0 bases and J 2 bases, with 17 bases left between them. The CDR3 extends over 17 amino acids. Germline V gives CDR1 SGDLS, CDR2 YYNGEE.

This chain uses TRBV6-1 with TRBJ1-1; D is possibly TRBD1 (5 bases). The CDR3 extends over 13 amino acids. The V gene's germline CDR1 is MNHNS and CDR2 SASEGT. With 2 bases removed from V and 7 bases from J, the gap between germline ends came to 11 bases. The CDR3 reads CASSEWVDSEAFF. The CDR3 DNA reads as TGTGCCAGCAGTGAATGGGTCGACAGTGAAGCTTTCTTT.

This chain links TRBV18 with TRBJ2-5; D not resolved. The CDR3 spans 12 residues. Germline loops: CDR1 KGHSH, CDR2 LQKENI. Between the trimmed V and J ends, which lost 5 bases and 5 bases, there was a span of 9 bases. The CDR3 here is CASSSLSETQYF. The CDR3 nucleotides read TGTGCCAGCTCATCGCTAAGCGAGACCCAGTACTTC.

The chain links TRBV19 to TRBJ1-2; D is unclear. Trimming stripped 7 bases from V and 4 bases from J, with 10 bases between. The length of the CDR3 is 12 residues. Looked up from germline, CDR1 is LNHDA and CDR2 is SQIVND (reference sequence). The CDR3 spells CASTTASYGYTF. CDR3 in DNA: TGTGCCAGTACTACAGCCTCCTATGGCTACACCTTC.

The genes are TRBV27 and TRBJ2-3; TRBD2 matches at 9 bases. V lost 11 bases to trimming and J lost 0 bases; unmatched junction nucleotides: 18. The CDR3 runs to 18 residues. From germline, CDR1 is MNHEY and CDR2 SMNVEV (reference sequence). As DNA, the CDR3 is TGTGCCCAAAACCATTCCCGCGGGGGGGGCCCTAGCACAGATACGCAGTATTTT. As protein: CAQNHSRGGGPSTDTQYF.

The rearrangement links TRBV7-6 to TRBJ1-5; D not resolved. The CDR3 has 13 residues. Between the trimmed V and J ends, which lost 2 bases and 5 bases, there was a span of 7 bases. Germline CDR1 SGHVS, CDR2 FNYEAQ. CDR3 in amino acids: CASSLSSHQPQHF. CDR3 nucleotide sequence: TGTGCCAGCAGCTTATCCTCCCATCAGCCCCAGCATTTT.

The chain couples TRBV24-1 to TRBJ2-5; a weak D match, TRBD1 (6 bases). The germline V gene has CDR1 KGHDR and CDR2 SFDVKD. This CDR3 has 14 amino acids. V was cut by 3 bases and J by 5 bases, with 12 bases left in between. CDR3 sequence: CATSDTGSRETQYF. The CDR3 DNA follows: TGTGCCACCAGTGATACAGGGTCCCGGGAGACCCAGTACTTC.

Written as DNA, the CDR3 is TGTGCCAGTAGTCAGGGCTACACAGATACGCAGTATTTT. This translates into CASSQGYTDTQYF. The J gene is TRBJ2-3, the V gene TRBV19, with D possibly matching TRBD1 (5 bases). Germline CDR1 is LNHDA and CDR2 is SQIVND (reference sequence). Trimming stripped 5 bases from V and 2 bases from J, with 8 bases between. The length of the CDR3 is 13 residues.

This chain connects TRBV24-1 to TRBJ1-2; 9 bases agree with TRBD1. CDR3 length equals 15 residues. Per the germline V gene, CDR1 is KGHDR and CDR2 is SFDVKD. The V and J ends lost 4 bases and 5 bases, in that order; junction bases with no gene match: 7. The CDR3 sequence is CATSDAGQGRYGYTF. CDR3 DNA: TGTGCCACCAGTGACGCCGGACAGGGGAGGTATGGCTACACCTTC.